This T cell receptor beta chain was identified in a study of cytotoxic CD8 clonotypes in ibrutinib-treated CLL. As for the study in general: Mean values per sample were around 250,000 productive templates and under 100,000 productive rearrangements.

Study observations and caveats: T-cell clonality at baseline went above that of age-matched healthy donors and rose and fell with circulating CD8+ T-cell counts.

The CDR3 runs 13 residues. The germline CDR1 and CDR2 sequences are ENHRY and SYGVKD. V dropped 7 bases and J dropped 3 bases, with 12 bases sitting between them. For this clone: The antigen remains unidentified.

TCRdb's copy holds only in-frame clones and misses some; the assay was immunoSEQ multiplex PCR. In the table there are about 300,000 clones, 70% to 80% of which are singletons. This TCR derives from a human donor with chronic lymphocytic leukemia. Sequenced material: PBMCs, taken at disease progression, from a patient treated with ibrutinib. The chain uses TRBV10-3 and TRBJ1-1; D gene uncertain. The CDR3 region has the DNA TGTGCCATCACCTACGGTGGAGACACTGAAGCTTTCTTT. This encodes CAITYGGDTEAFF.